This is a list of T cell receptor beta chains from one sample in a study of beta chain features in type 1 diabetes. The assay was immunoSEQ multiplex PCR, and TCRdb's table has in-frame clones only and misses some. The top ten hold approximately 0.035% of the sample, which has roughly 250,000 clones, about 9.3% seen once. The specimen was naive CD4+ T cells from blood. These receptors were obtained from a woman under 30 in good health. The CDR3 runs from the conserved cysteine through the conserved F or W. A D gene is named only where the DNA matches it firmly. Size is stated for part of the rows, as once, few or many counts, or as a class when the clone is expanded.

J gene: TRBJ2-1; V gene: TRBV5-1; clone size: few; D gene: TRBD1; CDR3 DNA: TGCGCCAGCAGCGAACCGGGACAGGGTATCAATGAGCAGTTCTTC; CDR3 protein: CASSEPGQGINEQFF
J gene: TRBJ1-2; V gene: TRBV9; clone size: few; D gene: TRBD1; CDR3 DNA: TGTGCCAGCAGCGTAGAGGACAGGGGCTATGGCTACACCTTC; CDR3 protein: CASSVEDRGYGYTF
J gene: TRBJ1-4; V gene: TRBV4-1; clone size: few; D gene: TRBD1; CDR3 DNA: TGCGCCAGCAGCGGATTCGACAGGGGAGATGAAAAACTGTTTTTT; CDR3 protein: CASSGFDRGDEKLFF
J gene: TRBJ2-1; V gene: TRBV6-5; clone size: few; D gene: TRBD1; CDR3 DNA: TGTGCCAGCAGTTACTTCACAGGGGACCCATACAATGAGCAGTTCTTC; CDR3 protein: CASSYFTGDPYNEQFF
J gene: TRBJ2-7; V gene: TRBV27; clone size: few; D gene: -; CDR3 DNA: TGTGCCAGCAGTCCGCTGACAGGAGCCTACGAGCAGTACTTC; CDR3 protein: CASSPLTGAYEQYF
J gene: TRBJ1-4; V gene: TRBV29-1; clone size: -; D gene: -; CDR3 DNA: TGCAGCGTTGGTATTTCTAATGAAAAACTGTTTTTT; CDR3 protein: CSVGISNEKLFF
J gene: TRBJ1-1; V gene: TRBV7-3; clone size: -; D gene: -; CDR3 DNA: TGTGCCAGCAGCCGGACGACAGGAATGAACACTGAAGCTTTCTTT; CDR3 protein: CASSRTTGMNTEAFF
J gene: TRBJ2-1; V gene: TRBV19; clone size: -; D gene: TRBD2; CDR3 DNA: TGTGCCAGCGCGGGCGGGAGTTGGTACAATGAGCAGTTCTTC; CDR3 protein: CASAGGSWYNEQFF
J gene: TRBJ1-2; V gene: TRBV7-8; clone size: few; D gene: -; CDR3 DNA: TGTGCCAGCAGCCGAGAGAGGGGGGGGTGGTATGGCTACACCTTC; CDR3 protein: CASSRERGGWYGYTF
J gene: TRBJ2-7; V gene: TRBV6-6; clone size: -; D gene: -; CDR3 DNA: TGTGCCAGCAGTTACGTGGAGGGGGCTATCGAGCAGTACTTC; CDR3 protein: CASSYVEGAIEQYF
J gene: TRBJ2-5; V gene: TRBV18; clone size: few; D gene: -; CDR3 DNA: TGTGCCAGCTCCCTTCGGGACTTGTACCAAGAGACCCAGTACTTC; CDR3 protein: CASSLRDLYQETQYF
J gene: TRBJ1-2; V gene: TRBV5-1; clone size: -; D gene: -; CDR3 DNA: TGCGCCAGCAGCTTGGGGCCAGGCCCAGGGGCCTATGGCTACACCTTC; CDR3 protein: CASSLGPGPGAYGYTF
J gene: TRBJ1-1; V gene: TRBV7-9; clone size: few; D gene: -; CDR3 DNA: TGTGCCAGCAGCACCCAGGGCACTGAAGCTTTCTTT; CDR3 protein: CASSTQGTEAFF
J gene: TRBJ2-3; V gene: TRBV7-2; clone size: -; D gene: TRBD2; CDR3 DNA: TGTGCCAGCAGCCGTCCTAGCGGGGGGTCGTCAAATACGCAGTATTTT; CDR3 protein: CASSRPSGGSSNTQYF
J gene: TRBJ2-1; V gene: TRBV6-6; clone size: few; D gene: -; CDR3 DNA: TGTGCCAGCAGACTAGGATCCTCCTACAATGAGCAGTTCTTC; CDR3 protein: CASRLGSSYNEQFF
J gene: TRBJ2-5; V gene: TRBV5-1; clone size: few; D gene: -; CDR3 DNA: TGCGCCAGCAGTAATCGAGCGGACCAAGAGACCCAGTACTTC; CDR3 protein: CASSNRADQETQYF
J gene: TRBJ2-1; V gene: TRBV4-2; clone size: few; D gene: TRBD2; CDR3 DNA: TGTGCCAGCAGCCCCCGCCTAGCGGGAGGTTACAATGAGCAGTTCTTC; CDR3 protein: CASSPRLAGGYNEQFF
J gene: TRBJ1-5; V gene: TRBV6-6; clone size: few; D gene: -; CDR3 DNA: TGTGCCACCGGGGTGGGCAACCGCAATCAGCCCCAGCATTTT; CDR3 protein: CATGVGNRNQPQHF
J gene: TRBJ2-3; V gene: TRBV5-1; clone size: -; D gene: TRBD1; CDR3 DNA: TGCGCCAGCAGCACTTCAGGGGGTGTCACAGATACGCAGTATTTT; CDR3 protein: CASSTSGGVTDTQYF
J gene: TRBJ1-2; V gene: TRBV20-1; clone size: few; D gene: TRBD1; CDR3 DNA: TGCAGTGCTGGGACGGACAGGGGCACCTTC; CDR3 protein: CSAGTDRGTF
J gene: TRBJ2-2; V gene: TRBV5-1; clone size: few; D gene: TRBD1; CDR3 DNA: TGCGCCAGCAGAGTGGGACAGATCACCGGGGAGCTGTTTTTT; CDR3 protein: CASRVGQITGELFF
J gene: TRBJ2-5; V gene: TRBV5-1; clone size: -; D gene: -; CDR3 DNA: TGCGCCAGCAGCCGGGGCCCCTTAGACAGGCTCCAAGAGACCCAGTACTTC; CDR3 protein: CASSRGPLDRLQETQYF
J gene: TRBJ1-5; V gene: TRBV6-5; clone size: few; D gene: -; CDR3 DNA: TGTGCCAGCAGTGAAATCTCGGCGGCACAGCCCCAGCATTTT; CDR3 protein: CASSEISAAQPQHF
J gene: TRBJ2-1; V gene: TRBV29-1; clone size: -; D gene: TRBD2; CDR3 DNA: TGCAGCGTCGGGGGCCTAACTAGCGGGGAGGCGTTCTTC; CDR3 protein: CSVGGLTSGEAFF
J gene: TRBJ2-7; V gene: TRBV7-8; clone size: -; D gene: TRBD1; CDR3 DNA: TGTGCCAGCTATCGAGACAGGGGTTCCGAGCAGTACTTC; CDR3 protein: CASYRDRGSEQYF
J gene: TRBJ2-2; V gene: TRBV23-1; clone size: -; D gene: -; CDR3 DNA: TGCGCCAGCAGTCGGGGGGGGCAGGGGGCTTGGCTAGCGTTCCCCGGGGAGCTGTTTTTT; CDR3 protein: CASSRGGQGAWLAFPGELFF
J gene: TRBJ1-1; V gene: TRBV5-4; clone size: few; D gene: -; CDR3 DNA: TGTGCCTACGTTGGGCGTACTGAAGCTTTCTTT; CDR3 protein: CAYVGRTEAFF
J gene: TRBJ1-4; V gene: TRBV30; clone size: -; D gene: TRBD1; CDR3 DNA: TGTGCCTGGAGTGCTTTCGGGGGCAGGGGGACTAATGAAAAACTGTTTTTT; CDR3 protein: CAWSAFGGRGTNEKLFF
J gene: TRBJ1-1; V gene: TRBV6-1; clone size: -; D gene: -; CDR3 DNA: TGTGCCAGCAGTGAAACCGGGACACCGAACACTGAAGCTTTCTTT; CDR3 protein: CASSETGTPNTEAFF
J gene: TRBJ1-2; V gene: TRBV7-9; clone size: -; D gene: TRBD1; CDR3 DNA: TGTGCCAGCAGCTTAGCCGGGACAGGGTATGGCTACACCTTC; CDR3 protein: CASSLAGTGYGYTF
J gene: TRBJ1-2; V gene: TRBV19; clone size: -; D gene: TRBD1; CDR3 DNA: TGTGCCAGTAGTAACCATCCCCGGGGGACAGATGGCTACACCTTC; CDR3 protein: CASSNHPRGTDGYTF
J gene: TRBJ1-3; V gene: TRBV29-1; clone size: -; D gene: TRBD1; CDR3 DNA: TGCAGCGTGGGAAACAGGGGCTCTGGAAACACCATATATTTT; CDR3 protein: CSVGNRGSGNTIYF
J gene: TRBJ1-5; V gene: TRBV4-1; clone size: few; D gene: -; CDR3 DNA: TGCGCCAGCAGCCCTGACGGACAGTATAGCAATCAGCCCCAGCATTTT; CDR3 protein: CASSPDGQYSNQPQHF
J gene: TRBJ2-1; V gene: TRBV7-2; clone size: -; D gene: TRBD2; CDR3 DNA: TGTGCCAGCAGCTTAGTGGCTAGCGGTGACAATGAGCAGTTCTTC; CDR3 protein: CASSLVASGDNEQFF
J gene: TRBJ1-5; V gene: TRBV30; clone size: -; D gene: TRBD1; CDR3 DNA: TGTGCCTGGAGTGCAGGGACAGTCAATCAGCCCCAGCATTTT; CDR3 protein: CAWSAGTVNQPQHF
J gene: TRBJ1-2; V gene: TRBV11-2; clone size: -; D gene: -; CDR3 DNA: TGTGCCAGCAGCTTAGGAGGGAGTGGTGGCTACACCTTC; CDR3 protein: CASSLGGSGGYTF
J gene: TRBJ2-5; V gene: TRBV7-8; clone size: -; D gene: -; CDR3 DNA: TGTGCCAGCAGCTCGACAGGAGTTAAGGCCCAGTACTTC; CDR3 protein: CASSSTGVKAQYF
J gene: TRBJ2-7; V gene: TRBV28; clone size: -; D gene: -; CDR3 DNA: TGTGCCAGCAGTTTGCTACATACTAGATGGCAGTACTTC; CDR3 protein: CASSLLHTRWQYF
J gene: TRBJ2-5; V gene: TRBV10-3; clone size: -; D gene: -; CDR3 DNA: TGTGCCATCAGCCGGGACACCAAAGAGACCCAGTACTTC; CDR3 protein: CAISRDTKETQYF
J gene: TRBJ2-1; V gene: TRBV7-9; clone size: -; D gene: TRBD2; CDR3 DNA: TGTGCCAGCAGCTTACCTACGACTAGCGGGGGCCACTACAATGAGCAGTTCTTC; CDR3 protein: CASSLPTTSGGHYNEQFF